These 29 T cell receptor beta chains came from one sample sequenced in a study of cytomegalovirus exposure and HLA in healthy donors. 13 Jbeta primers and 60 Vbeta primers were used for the PCR. The table came from immunoSEQ multiplex PCR; TCRdb's copy has only in-frame clones and leaves some out. There are roughly 190,000 clones in the sample; about 88% occur only once, and roughly 1.9% lies in the top ten. The specimen was PBMCs. These receptors were taken from a woman aged 18-35 years in good health and CMV-seronegative.

The V gene is TRBV6-5, the J gene TRBJ1-5; no definite D call. The V and J ends lost 2 bases and 7 bases respectively, with 6 bases between them. CDR1 is MNHEY and CDR2 is SVGAGI in the germline V gene. The length of the CDR3 is 12 residues. The CDR3 DNA sequence: TGTGCCAGCAGTTACCCAGGCCAGCCCCAGCATTTT. This encodes CASSYPGQPQHF.

This clone was counted a few times. The V call is TRBV19, the J call TRBJ1-1; no firm D call. The germline gives CDR1 LNHDA, CDR2 SQIVND (reference sequence). V was clipped by 5 bases and J by 0 bases, with 13 bases between them. The CDR3 loop spans 15 amino acids. CDR3 sequence reads: CASSGYRVMNTEAFF. Here the CDR3 DNA reads TGTGCCAGTAGTGGGTACAGAGTGATGAACACTGAAGCTTTCTTT.

V gene TRBV2 combines with J gene TRBJ2-7, with 12 bases aligning to TRBD2. The J call is in doubt because the DNA end fits TRBJ2-1 better. This CDR3 is built from 15 residues. Germline V lookup: CDR1 SNHLY, CDR2 FYNNEI. The CDR3 protein is CASSETSGGVGEQFF. In DNA, the CDR3 is TGTGCCAGCAGTGAGACTAGCGGGGGCGTGGGGGAGCAGTTCTTC.

This chain uses TRBV27 with TRBJ1-1; D remains unclear. CDR1 and CDR2 (germline): MNHEY, SMNVEV (reference sequence). This CDR3 spans 14 amino acids. V was shortened by 3 bases and J by 0 bases, with 8 bases between the two germline ends. CDR3 sequence reads: CASSFRGLNTEAFF. In nucleotides, the CDR3 is TGTGCCAGCAGTTTTAGAGGTTTGAACACTGAAGCTTTCTTT.

V usage is TRBV29-1 and J usage is TRBJ2-7, with TRBD1 as a possible D gene (5 bases). The CDR3 extends over 12 amino acids. V was trimmed by 4 bases and J by 7 bases, leaving 14 bases between them. CDR1 and CDR2 (germline): SQVTM, ANQGSEA. Written as DNA, the CDR3 is TGCAGCGTTGGCTTTCCAGGGATGGAGCAGTACTTC. Its protein product is CSVGFPGMEQYF.

The chain uses TRBV10-3 and TRBJ1-1, with D unclear. CDR1 and CDR2 (germline): ENHRY, SYGVKD. The CDR3 contains 12 residues. V was pared by 10 bases and J by 5 bases, with 14 bases between. The CDR3 is CATGKGETEAFF. For the CDR3, the DNA is TGTGCCACTGGCAAGGGAGAAACTGAAGCTTTCTTT.

The CDR3 coding sequence is TGTGCCAGTAGGGAACAGCTTAACTATGGCTACACCTTC. Translating it yields CASREQLNYGYTF. V usage is TRBV19 and J usage is TRBJ1-2, with D uncertain. In germline, CDR1 is LNHDA, CDR2 SQIVND (reference sequence). CDR3 size: 13 residues. With 6 bases removed from V and 1 base from J, the gap between germline ends came to 9 bases.

The chain combines TRBV6-5 with TRBJ1-1; 9 positions agree with TRBD1. This CDR3 spans 14 amino acids. Germline V lookup: CDR1 MNHEY, CDR2 SVGAGI. V shed 6 bases, J shed 11 bases, and the junction held 13 bases outside the gene matches. The CDR3 sequence is CASSPLLGQGAAFF. The DNA of the CDR3 is TGTGCCAGCAGCCCCCTACTGGGACAGGGTGCTGCTTTCTTT.

The gene calls are TRBV4-1 and TRBJ2-7; 12 bases are a match to TRBD1. The CDR3 is 15 amino acids. After removal of 2 bases from V and 7 bases from J, the junction contained 6 bases not matched to a gene. CDR1 is MGHRA, CDR2 YSYEKL, per germline. For the CDR3, the DNA is TGCGCCAGCAGCCAACCGGGACAGGGGGCTCGAGAGCAGTACTTC. It yields the protein CASSQPGQGAREQYF.

This rearrangement joins TRBV28 to TRBJ2-7; D is possibly TRBD2 (6 bases). The V and J ends lost 1 base and 2 bases respectively, with 15 bases between them. CDR1 is MDHEN, CDR2 SYDVKM, per germline. The CDR3 is made up of 16 amino acids. CDR3 sequence: CASSLFPGGSAYEQYF. The CDR3 DNA is TGTGCCAGCAGTTTATTCCCCGGGGGTAGCGCCTACGAGCAGTACTTC.

CDR3 sequence reads: CASSISRVTSEQYF. CDR3 nucleotide sequence: TGTGCCAGTAGTATTTCCAGGGTGACGAGCGAGCAGTACTTC. V usage is TRBV19 and J usage is TRBJ2-7; perhaps TRBD1 as D (5 bases). The CDR3 spans 14 residues. V lost 3 bases, J lost 6 bases, and 15 bases lay in between. CDR1 is LNHDA and CDR2 is SQIVND in the germline V gene (reference sequence).

This clone came up a few times. This chain links TRBV7-3 with TRBJ2-2, with a weak D call TRBD2 (5 bases). The ends were cut back, 1 base at V and 0 bases at J, with 9 bases in the middle. The CDR3 covers 16 residues. Germline V gene data show CDR1 as SGHTA and CDR2 as FQGTGA. CDR3 sequence (DNA): TGTGCCAGCAGCTTAAACCGACTACCGAACACCGGGGAGCTGTTTTTT. As protein: CASSLNRLPNTGELFF. Variable domain in full (rest from reference TRBV7-3 and TRBJ2-2): GAGVSQTPSNKVTEKGKYVELRCDPISGHTALYWYRQSLGQGPEFLIYFQGTGAADDSGLPNDRFFAVRPEGSVSTLKIQRTERGDSAVYLCASSLNRLPNTGELFFGEGSRLTVL.

CDR3 sequence reads: CASSRTGAHSYEQYF. The CDR3 DNA follows: TGTGCCAGCAGCCGTACAGGGGCCCACTCCTACGAGCAGTACTTC. The V call is TRBV14, the J call TRBJ2-7; 7 positions agree with TRBD1. The germline CDR1 and CDR2 sequences are SGHDN and FVKESK. V was pared by 4 bases and J by 0 bases, with 6 bases of the junction left unmatched. This CDR3 is 15 amino acids long.

V usage is TRBV7-9 and J usage is TRBJ2-7; D call uncertain. V was clipped by 5 bases and J by 6 bases, with 14 bases between them. This CDR3 comprises 13 residues. In germline, CDR1 is SEHNR, CDR2 FQNEAQ (reference sequence). The CDR3 DNA reads as TGTGCCAGCAGCCCGCCACCGACAACCGAGCAGTACTTC. It encodes CASSPPPTTEQYF.

The chain uses TRBV18 and TRBJ2-1; a possible D gene is TRBD2 (7 bases). Germline V gene data show CDR1 as KGHSH and CDR2 as LQKENI. The V gene lost 3 bases and the J gene lost 6 bases, with 12 bases spanning the gap. The CDR3 runs to 14 residues. The CDR3 here is CASSPPAGANEQFF. The CDR3 DNA is TGTGCCAGCTCACCCCCGGCGGGGGCCAATGAGCAGTTCTTC.

The chain has TRBV6-5 and TRBJ1-1, with 7 positions matching TRBD1. J was trimmed by 4 bases and V by 4 bases; bases with no gene match: 3. The V gene's germline CDR1 is MNHEY and CDR2 SVGAGI. CDR3 length: 13 amino acids. The DNA for the CDR3 is TGTGCCAGCAGTTCACAGGGGCGCACTGAAGCTTTCTTT. Translation gives CASSSQGRTEAFF.

The chain joins TRBV7-8 to TRBJ1-3; D is uncertain. CDR1 and CDR2 from the germline V gene are SGHVS and FQNEAQ. CDR3 length: 15 residues. Trimming took off 0 bases at V and 0 bases at J, with 6 bases between the two ends. The CDR3 here is CASSLARISGNTIYF. The CDR3 nucleotides are TGTGCCAGCAGCTTAGCGCGTATCTCTGGAAACACCATATATTTT. Together with reference TRBV7-8 and TRBJ1-3, the CDR3 gives the full variable domain: GAGVSQSPRYKVAKRGQDVALRCDPISGHVSLFWYQQALGQGPEFLTYFQNEAQLDKSGLPSDRFFAERPEGSVSTLKIQRTQQEDSAVYLCASSLARISGNTIYFGEGSWLTVV.

The V call is TRBV6-5, the J call TRBJ1-2; the D gene is possibly TRBD1 (6 bases). Germline loops: CDR1 MNHEY, CDR2 SVGAGI. V was trimmed by 5 bases and J by 3 bases, leaving 10 bases between them. This CDR3 spans 13 amino acids. The CDR3 nucleotides are TGTGCCAGCAGTGAAGGGACACACTATGGCTACACCTTC. Translating gives CASSEGTHYGYTF.

The CDR3 loop reads CASSPIGQGTGNTIYF. The CDR3 DNA is TGTGCCAGCTCACCAATCGGACAGGGCACAGGAAACACCATATATTTT. The chain joins TRBV18 to TRBJ1-3; 8 bases are a match to TRBD1. Germline V CDR1 and CDR2: KGHSH, LQKENI. CDR3 length: 16 amino acids. V lost 2 bases and J lost 4; bases outside the gene matches: 7. The full variable domain, completed using reference TRBV18 and TRBJ1-3, is NAGVMQNPRHLVRRRGQEARLRCSPMKGHSHVYWYRQLPEEGLKFMVYLQKENIIDESGMPKERFSAEFPKEGPSILRIQQVVRGDSAAYFCASSPIGQGTGNTIYFGEGSWLTVV.

This chain connects TRBV11-2 to TRBJ2-7, with 9 bases matching TRBD1. The V segment lost 3 bases and the J segment 3 bases; nucleotides outside the gene matches: 3. Germline values: CDR1 SGHAT, CDR2 FQNNGV. The CDR3 is 14 residues long. CDR3 amino acids: CASSFPGQGYEQYF. The CDR3 DNA sequence: TGTGCCAGCAGCTTTCCGGGACAGGGCTACGAGCAGTACTTC.

The genes are TRBV7-3 and TRBJ1-3; perhaps TRBD1 as D (5 bases). Germline V lookup: CDR1 SGHTA, CDR2 FQGTGA. The CDR3 totals 14 residues. V was cut by 5 bases and J by 0 bases, with 8 bases left in between. Here the CDR3 DNA reads TGTGCCAGCAGCCCAGGGCTCTCTGGAAACACCATATATTTT. Protein: CASSPGLSGNTIYF.

This chain links TRBV27 with TRBJ2-2; maybe TRBD1 (5 bases). The V end was cut by 2 bases, the J end by 1 base, with 14 bases between. Germline loops: CDR1 MNHEY, CDR2 SMNVEV (reference sequence). There are 17 residues in the CDR3. The CDR3: CASSLGAPTVNTGELFF. In nucleotides, the CDR3 is TGTGCCAGCAGTTTAGGGGCTCCCACAGTGAACACCGGGGAGCTGTTTTTT.

The chain has TRBV5-1 and TRBJ1-6, with 10 bases matching TRBD1. Germline V gene lookup returns CDR1 SGHRS and CDR2 YFSETQ. This CDR3 has 14 residues. J gave up 7 bases and V 5 bases, and 3 bases lay outside the gene matches. The CDR3 sequence is CASRPGQGNSPLHF. CDR3 sequence (DNA): TGCGCCAGCAGACCGGGACAGGGGAATTCACCCCTCCACTTT.

The chain has TRBV6-5 and TRBJ1-1; 9 nucleotides align to TRBD1. This CDR3 contains 16 residues. Germline CDR1 and CDR2: MNHEY and SVGAGI. The trim removed 2 bases at V and 5 bases at J, leaving 9 bases unmatched. CDR3 in amino acids: CASSYAPGTGRTEAFF. The CDR3 DNA reads as TGTGCCAGCAGTTACGCGCCCGGGACAGGGCGGACTGAAGCTTTCTTT.

CDR3 in DNA: TGTGCCAGCAGCTTGCTAGCGTTCCCCTACAATGAGCAGTTCTTC. This gives the protein CASSLLAFPYNEQFF. The rearrangement uses TRBV7-8 and TRBJ2-1; D is perhaps TRBD2 (6 bases). This CDR3 comprises 15 residues. Germline CDR1 and CDR2: SGHVS and FQNEAQ. V was clipped by 3 bases and J by 2 bases, with 11 bases between them.

V is TRBV15 and J is TRBJ2-1, with a weak D call TRBD2 (6 bases). CDR1 and CDR2 (germline): LNHNV, YYDKDF (reference sequence). The length of the CDR3 is 14 residues. V was cut by 5 bases and J by 7 bases, with 15 bases left in between. CDR3 amino acids: CATSPGTGSNEQFF. Written as DNA, the CDR3 is TGTGCCACCAGCCCCGGGACTGGGAGTAATGAGCAGTTCTTC.

The J gene is TRBJ2-7, the V gene TRBV11-2, with a possible D match to TRBD1 (6 bases). The CDR3 length is 18 residues. Germline V CDR1 and CDR2: SGHAT, FQNNGV. V lost 0 bases to trimming and J lost 0 bases, with 18 bases between them. The CDR3 nucleotides read TGTGCCAGCAGCTTAGAAGGGAACAGGGCCTACAGCTCCTACGAGCAGTACTTC. It specifies CASSLEGNRAYSSYEQYF.

V and J are TRBV5-1 and TRBJ1-2; D may be TRBD1 (5 bases). The CDR3 loop spans 14 amino acids. Germline V CDR1 and CDR2: SGHRS, YFSETQ. V lost 4 bases to trimming and J lost 11 bases, with 21 bases between them. The CDR3 spells CASSPDSAYLIYTF. The CDR3 DNA follows: TGCGCCAGCAGCCCAGACAGTGCCTACCTCATTTACACCTTC.

The chain employs TRBV7-8 and TRBJ1-5; TRBD1 is a possible D gene (6 bases). Germline loops: CDR1 SGHVS, CDR2 FQNEAQ. The V end lost 2 bases, the J end lost 0 bases, and 8 bases lay between the germline ends. The CDR3 is 15 amino acids. The CDR3 protein is CASSLKTGSNQPQHF. The CDR3 DNA reads TGTGCCAGCAGCTTAAAGACAGGTAGCAATCAGCCCCAGCATTTT.